The 9 T cell receptor beta chains listed next were all sequenced from one sample in a study of blood T cell repertoires in COVID-19. The assay was immunoSEQ multiplex PCR, and TCRdb's table has in-frame clones only and misses some. Among approximately 93,000 clones listed, around 86% were seen once. The sample comprised peripheral blood. These receptors originate from a man aged 50-59 years with active or convalescent COVID-19.

The J gene is TRBJ2-5, the V gene TRBV10-3; no firm D call. This CDR3 comprises 11 residues. The germline V and J ends were trimmed by 3 bases and 4 bases, with 3 bases remaining between them. Germline V gene data show CDR1 as ENHRY and CDR2 as SYGVKD. The CDR3 here is CAISDGETQYF. The CDR3 DNA sequence: TGTGCCATCAGTGACGGAGAGACCCAGTACTTC.

CDR3 residues: CSVERPGHTDTQYF. CDR3 nucleotides: TGCAGCGTTGAACGTCCAGGACACACAGATACGCAGTATTTT. The rearrangement links TRBV29-1 to TRBJ2-3; D possibly corresponds to TRBD1 (5 bases). The CDR3 runs 14 residues. V gave up 2 bases and J gave up 2 bases, with 11 bases separating them. Germline-derived CDR1 and CDR2 are SQVTM and ANQGSEA.

This sequence joins TRBV12-5 and TRBJ2-7, with a tentative D call TRBD2 (6 bases). Trimming took off 1 base at V and 5 bases at J, with 18 bases between the two ends. CDR1 and CDR2 from the germline V gene are LGHNT and FRNRAP. This CDR3 contains 16 residues. The CDR3 region has the DNA TGTGCTAGTGGTTTGGGGAGGGGTAGTTTAGCCGACGAGCAGTACTTC. It is translated as CASGLGRGSLADEQYF.

This sequence joins TRBV12-5 and TRBJ2-7, with TRBD1 identical over 8 bases. CDR1 is LGHNT and CDR2 is FRNRAP in the germline V gene. V shed 3 bases, J shed 7 bases, and the junction held 5 bases outside the gene matches. The CDR3 extends over 13 amino acids. The CDR3 loop reads CASGFQGAQEQYF. CDR3 bases: TGTGCTAGTGGTTTTCAGGGGGCGCAGGAGCAGTACTTC.

This chain connects TRBV6-6 to TRBJ1-5; D gene unclear. With 4 bases removed from V and 0 bases from J, the gap between germline ends came to 7 bases. CDR3 length: 14 residues. Germline CDR1 and CDR2: MNHNY and SVGAGI (reference sequence). As DNA, the CDR3 is TGTGCCAGCAGTTCCACAGATAGCAATCAGCCCCAGCATTTT. It translates to CASSSTDSNQPQHF.

The rearrangement links TRBV19 to TRBJ2-7; 14 bases agree with TRBD2. The CDR3 has 19 amino acids. V was pared by 3 bases and J by 4 bases, with 14 bases of the junction left unmatched. Germline values: CDR1 LNHDA, CDR2 SQIVND (reference sequence). The CDR3 nucleotides are TGTGCCAGTAGTATCGCTCACTCCGGGACTAGCGGGGGACCGTACGAGCAGTACTTC. Translation: CASSIAHSGTSGGPYEQYF.

V and J are TRBV29-1 and TRBJ2-1, with D tentatively TRBD2 (7 bases). The CDR3 is made up of 14 amino acids. Per germline, CDR1 SQVTM and CDR2 ANQGSEA. V lost 3 bases, J lost 8 bases, and 17 bases lay in between. CDR3 region: CSVEGGRLGDEQFF. In DNA, the CDR3 is TGCAGCGTTGAGGGGGGGCGGTTAGGAGATGAGCAGTTCTTC.

V usage is TRBV24-1 and J usage is TRBJ2-7, with 8 bases matching TRBD1. This CDR3 is 14 amino acids long. Germline CDR1 is KGHDR and CDR2 is SFDVKD. V shed 5 bases, J shed 6 bases, and the junction held 8 bases outside the gene matches. CDR3 residues: CATSAPGQEGEQYF. The CDR3 nucleotides read TGTGCCACCAGTGCCCCGGGACAGGAGGGCGAGCAGTACTTC.

In DNA, the CDR3 is TGTGCCAGCAGCTTAGAAGGGGGATCTAGTCAGCCCCAGCATTTT. Translation gives CASSLEGGSSQPQHF. The gene calls are TRBV7-2 and TRBJ1-5, with a tentative D call TRBD1 (6 bases). Trimming removed 1 base at V and 6 bases at J, with 13 bases between. The CDR3 spans 15 residues. Germline V gene lookup returns CDR1 SGHTA and CDR2 FQGNSA.